Following are 32 T cell receptor beta chains from one sample sequenced in a study of tumor-infiltrating lymphocytes in primary liver carcinoma. Germline DNA was also extracted, while the blood RNA originated from unsorted whole blood. A primer in the constant region served to generate TCR beta cDNA from 450 to 650 ng of total RNA. Sequencing libraries for TCR beta derived from three nested multiplex PCR rounds that used slightly modified ARM-PCR. Two initial PCR rounds of ten to eleven cycles each paired TRBV1-TRBV30 forward primers with a C-beta reverse primer. TCRdb reprocessed the multiplex PCR reads via MiXCR and lists one record per CDR3 protein. This sample has some 180,000 distinct CDR3 sequences, with less than 65% found just once. Sequencing was performed on peripheral blood. The receptors here all came from a man aged 35 to 55 with primary liver carcinoma and hepatitis B virus infection.

Only one count was recorded for this clonotype. V gene TRBV11-2 combines with J gene TRBJ2-3, with a weak D call TRBD2 (5 bases). The length of the CDR3 is 16 residues. The V end was cut by 4 bases, the J end by 0 bases, with 14 bases between. CDR1 SGHAT and CDR2 FQNNGV come from the germline V gene. CDR3 in amino acids: CASSSRTPPSTDTQYF. CDR3 nucleotides: TGTGCCAGCAGCTCTCGGACTCCCCCGAGCACAGATACGCAGTATTTT.

This chain joins TRBV6-5 and TRBJ1-2, with unresolved D. This CDR3 is built from 13 residues. V shed 2 bases and J shed 2 bases, with 6 bases lying between them. CDR1 is MNHEY and CDR2 is SVGAGI in the germline V gene. For the CDR3, the DNA is TGTGCCAGCAGTTACGCTTCGAACTATGGCTACACCTTC. This sequence encodes CASSYASNYGYTF.

This clonotype was detected ten times or more. This chain connects TRBV11-2 to TRBJ2-1; 9 bases map to TRBD2. V was clipped by 2 bases and J by 0 bases; unmatched bases: 11. Per the germline V gene, CDR1 is SGHAT and CDR2 is FQNNGV. This CDR3 spans 19 amino acids. The CDR3 bases are TGTGCCAGCAGCTTATGGGGCGGGAGGGAGGTAAGCTCCTACAATGAGCAGTTCTTC. It yields the protein CASSLWGGREVSSYNEQFF. Filled out from reference TRBV11-2 and TRBJ2-1, the complete variable domain reads EAGVAQSPRYKIIEKRQSVAFWCNPISGHATLYWYQQILGQGPKLLIQFQNNGVVDDSQLPKDRFSAERLKGVDSTLKIQPAKLEDSAVYLCASSLWGGREVSSYNEQFFGPGTRLTVL.

The chain joins TRBV23-1 to TRBJ2-7, with D perhaps given as TRBD1 or TRBD2 (5 bases each). TRBV23-1 is sorted into the ORF group, with uncertain function. V was shortened by 6 bases and J by 9 bases, with 18 bases between the two germline ends. This CDR3 spans 13 amino acids. This chain's CDR3 is CASSPRIGDGQYF. The CDR3 nucleotides are TGCGCCAGCAGCCCCAGGATCGGGGACGGGCAGTACTTC.

The chain links TRBV6-5 to TRBJ2-7; tentative D call: TRBD2 (6 bases). The V end lost 3 bases, the J end lost 6 bases, and 12 bases lay between the germline ends. Germline CDR1 MNHEY, CDR2 SVGAGI. The CDR3 spans 13 residues. CDR3 sequence: CASSYNTGGEQYF. CDR3 nucleotide sequence: TGTGCCAGCAGTTATAATACCGGGGGCGAGCAGTACTTC.

This clonotype was picked up a small number of times. The gene calls are TRBV6-5 and TRBJ1-1, with a tentative D call TRBD1 (6 bases). The CDR3 has 11 amino acids. The germline CDR1 and CDR2 sequences are MNHEY and SVGAGI. Trimming stripped 5 bases from V and 5 bases from J, with 6 bases between. The chain's CDR3 is CASSQGTEAFF. Written as DNA, the CDR3 is TGTGCCAGCAGTCAGGGGACTGAAGCTTTCTTT.

This clonotype was detected a few times. The genes are TRBV4-1 and TRBJ1-1; D is unresolved. V lost 4 bases to trimming and J lost 1 base, with 13 bases between them. The V gene's germline CDR1 is MGHRA and CDR2 YSYEKL. The CDR3 has 15 residues. The CDR3 is CASSPKRLQNTEAFF. The CDR3 bases are TGCGCCAGCAGCCCAAAGAGGCTCCAGAACACTGAAGCTTTCTTT.

V usage is TRBV7-9 and J usage is TRBJ1-1; D remains ambiguous. The CDR3 runs to 11 residues. The germline V gene encodes CDR1 SEHNR and CDR2 FQNEAQ (reference sequence). The ends were cut back, 8 bases at V and 3 bases at J, with 7 bases in the middle. DNA for the CDR3: TGTGCCAGCGGGGTATACACTGAAGCTTTCTTT. Protein: CASGVYTEAFF.

This clonotype was observed a handful of times. The chain combines TRBV29-1 with TRBJ2-2; 8 bases are shared with TRBD1. The junction had 5 bases not matched to a gene; V was cut back by 5 bases and J by 3 bases. CDR1 and CDR2 (germline): SQVTM, ANQGSEA. The CDR3 contains 14 residues. CDR3 residues: CSVMTGVDTGELFF. CDR3 DNA sequence: TGCAGCGTTATGACAGGGGTAGACACCGGGGAGCTGTTTTTT.

Details on this clonotype: This sequence may be a read error, since a much larger clone differs from it by one base. The chain employs TRBV11-3 and TRBJ2-1, with D possibly being TRBD2 (5 bases). Germline CDR1 SGHNT, CDR2 YENEEA. The CDR3 totals 13 residues. CDR3 loop: CASGLGRVPEQFF. The CDR3 bases are TGTGCCAGCGGCTTAGGGAGAGTCCCCGAGCAGTTCTTC. Full variable domain (outside the CDR3, taken from reference TRBV11-3 and TRBJ2-1): EAGVVQSPRYKIIEKKQPVAFWCNPISGHNTLYWYLQNLGQGPELLIRYENEEAVDDSQLPKDRFSAERLKGVDSTLKIQPAELGDSAVYLCASGLGRVPEQFFGPGTRLTVL.

This clonotype was observed once. Sequence at one end of the junction differs from germline and may be a read error. The chain couples TRBV12-3 or TRBV12-4 to TRBJ2-2, with TRBD2 matching over 10 bases. CDR3 length equals 18 residues. The CDR3 DNA reads TGTGCCTGCAGCCTTTACCCGTCAGCGGGAGGGCCAGGCGGGGACCTGTCTTTT. Its translation is CACSLYPSAGGPGGDLSF.

This rearrangement joins TRBV11-3 to TRBJ2-1; TRBD2 agrees at 12 bases. This CDR3 spans 15 amino acids. Germline V lookup: CDR1 SGHNT, CDR2 YENEEA. With 9 bases clipped from V and 10 bases from J, the junction kept 13 bases outside the gene matches. CDR3 loop: CASRARLAGVKEQFF. In DNA form, the CDR3 reads TGTGCCAGTAGAGCTAGACTAGCGGGAGTTAAGGAGCAGTTCTTC.

As concerns this clonotype: Given a much more abundant clone one base away, this may be a read error. It is likely a read error, because the conserved phenylalanine at the end of the CDR3 is missing. The rearrangement links TRBV11-2 to TRBJ2-7, with D perhaps TRBD1 or TRBD2 (6 bases each). CDR3 length equals 13 residues. Trimming took off 5 bases at V and 7 bases at J, with 15 bases between the two ends. Germline V CDR1 and CDR2: SGHAT, FQNNGV. CDR3 nucleotide sequence: TGTGCCAGCAGCCCCGGGGGCCCGGAAGAGCAGTACTCC. Amino acids: CASSPGGPEEQYS.

Remarks on this clonotype: The CDR3 end shows no conserved phenylalanine or tryptophan, and so a read error is likely. CDR3 in DNA: TGTGCCAGCAGACCATCACTAGTTCACGAGCAGTACTCC. This sequence encodes CASRPSLVHEQYS. This chain links TRBV11-2 with TRBJ2-7, with D maybe TRBD2 (5 bases). CDR1 is SGHAT, CDR2 FQNNGV, per germline. The V and J ends lost 6 bases and 5 bases respectively, with 14 bases between them. The CDR3 covers 13 residues.

Of note for this clonotype: A clone one base away is much larger, so this may be a read error. V gene TRBV29-1 combines with J gene TRBJ2-7, with 7 bases fitting TRBD1. CDR3 length: 13 amino acids. Germline CDR1 reads SQVTM; CDR2 reads ANQGSEA. The V segment lost 7 bases and the J segment 4 bases; nucleotides outside the gene matches: 10. The CDR3 DNA sequence: TGCAGCGCCACTGGGCAGGGGGTGTACGAGCAGTACTTC. Its translation: CSATGQGVYEQYF.

About this clonotype: Sequence at one end of the junction differs from germline and may be a read error. CDR3 residues: CASSKSGRAFENQYF. The CDR3 DNA reads TGTGCCAGCAGTAAAAGCGGGAGGGCCTTTGAGAACCAGTACTTC. The J gene is TRBJ2-5, the V gene TRBV7-9; 10 positions agree with TRBD2. The CDR3 sequence is 15 residues long. Germline assignment: CDR1 SEHNR and CDR2 FQNEAQ (reference sequence).

Regarding this clonotype: One end of the junction does not line up with germline, which may come from a read error. The V call is TRBV4-1, the J call TRBJ2-7, with TRBD2 as a possible D gene (6 bases). CDR1 MGHRA and CDR2 YSYEKL come from the germline V gene. The CDR3 is made up of 16 amino acids. This CDR3 is CASSQDFSGSSYKQYF. For the CDR3, the DNA is TGCGCAAGCAGCCAAGATTTTAGCGGAAGCTCCTACAAACAGTACTTC.

The chain is built from TRBV6-2 or TRBV6-3 and TRBJ2-3; 10 positions match TRBD1. V was clipped by 4 bases and J by 3 bases; unmatched bases: 4. The CDR3 contains 15 residues. CDR1 is MNHEY and CDR2 is SVGEGT in the germline V gene. This CDR3 reads CASSLRTGGTDTQYF. The CDR3 coding sequence is TGTGCCAGCAGTTTACGGACAGGGGGGACAGATACGCAGTATTTT.

The rearrangement joins TRBV6-1 to TRBJ1-2; 7 bases map to TRBD1. CDR1 and CDR2 from the germline V gene are MNHNS and SASEGT. The CDR3 has 15 amino acids. Losses at the gene ends were 8 bases for V and 4 bases for J; bases not matched to a gene: 13. CDR3 residues: CASGAIGGSGYGYTF. CDR3 nucleotide sequence: TGTGCCAGCGGTGCTATAGGGGGCAGCGGCTATGGCTACACCTTC.

J is TRBJ2-7 and V is TRBV4-1; TRBD2 is a possible D gene (6 bases). V was cut by 1 base and J by 4 bases, with 14 bases left in between. CDR3 length: 15 amino acids. CDR1 is MGHRA, CDR2 YSYEKL, per germline. CDR3 coding DNA: TGCGCCAGCAGCCAAGCCGGGACTGGCGTGTACGAGCAGTACTTC. As protein: CASSQAGTGVYEQYF.

Worth noting for this clonotype: Compared with germline, one end of the junction differs, possibly owing to a read error. This chain connects TRBV29-1 to TRBJ2-1; weak D call: TRBD2 (5 bases). Germline V gene data show CDR1 as SQVTM and CDR2 as ANQGSEA. The CDR3 contains 15 residues. The DNA of the CDR3 is TGCAGCGTTGCGTTAGCTTCTAGCTCCTACAGTGAGCAGTTCTTC. Translating it yields CSVALASSSYSEQFF.

The chain carries TRBV28 and TRBJ2-7; the match to TRBD1 covers 7 bases. Looked up from germline, CDR1 is MDHEN and CDR2 is SYDVKM. This CDR3 is 15 amino acids long. V shed 3 bases, J shed 0 bases, and the junction held 5 bases outside the gene matches. The CDR3 DNA is TGTGCCAGCAGTTTCGGACAGGCTAGCTCCTACGAGCAGTACTTC. Protein product: CASSFGQASSYEQYF.

This chain connects TRBV4-1 to TRBJ1-1; D may be TRBD1 (5 bases). Germline CDR1 MGHRA, CDR2 YSYEKL. V lost 1 base and J lost 0, with 9 bases in between. The CDR3 covers 15 residues. This CDR3 reads CASSQGTGLNTEAFF. CDR3 in DNA: TGCGCCAGCAGCCAAGGGACGGGGCTGAACACTGAAGCTTTCTTT.

This chain uses TRBV12-3 or TRBV12-4 with TRBJ1-4; D possibly corresponds to TRBD1 (5 bases). The ends were cut back, 3 bases at V and 6 bases at J, with 11 bases in the middle. The CDR3 is 14 residues long. CDR3 region: CASSFSQGDEKLFF. The CDR3 bases are TGTGCCAGCAGTTTTTCTCAGGGTGATGAAAAACTGTTTTTT.

In regard to this clonotype: At one end, the junction sequence differs from germline, possibly due to a read error. This chain connects TRBV4-1 to TRBJ2-3, with a weak D call TRBD2 (6 bases). This CDR3 has 15 residues. The germline V gene encodes CDR1 MGHRA and CDR2 YSYEKL. CDR3 sequence reads: CASSLGGRGTDTQFF. The CDR3 nucleotides read TGCGCCAGCAGCCTCGGGGGTAGGGGCACAGATACGCAGTTTTTT.

The rearrangement links TRBV12-3 or TRBV12-4 to TRBJ2-7; a possible D gene is TRBD2 (6 bases). The CDR3 loop spans 14 amino acids. The V gene lost 4 bases and the J gene lost 6 bases, with 16 bases spanning the gap. The DNA of the CDR3 is TGTGCCAGCAGTTCCGATCGGGAGCGGTTCGAGCAGTACTTC. It codes for CASSSDRERFEQYF.

The rearrangement links TRBV28 to TRBJ1-2; 8 nucleotides line up with TRBD1. In germline, CDR1 is MDHEN, CDR2 SYDVKM. V shed 6 bases and J 6 bases; nucleotides not matched to a gene: 6. CDR3 size: 13 residues. The CDR3 DNA reads TGTGCCAGCAGCCTTACAGGGGGACATGGCTACACCTTC. Encoded protein: CASSLTGGHGYTF.

A remark on this clonotype: Germline is not matched at one junction end, which may reflect a read error. The chain uses TRBV11-1 and TRBJ2-7, with 9 bases identical to TRBD1. The CDR3 totals 16 residues. The germline gives CDR1 SGHAT, CDR2 FQDESV (reference sequence). CDR3 region: CASSAQGQGWRYERYF. In DNA, the CDR3 is TGTGCCAGCAGCGCCCAGGGACAGGGATGGAGGTATGAGCGGTACTTC.

To note about this clonotype: Given a much more abundant clone one base away, this may be a read error. V and J are TRBV6-2 or TRBV6-3 and TRBJ2-3; no clear D gene. CDR1 and CDR2 (germline): MNHEY, SVGEGT. V lost 7 bases, J lost 2 bases, and 19 bases lay in between. This CDR3 comprises 16 residues. Here the CDR3 DNA reads TGTGCCAGCAATCCCTCCTCGACCACCCTCACAGATACGCAGTATTTT. Amino acids: CASNPSSTTLTDTQYF.

Comment on this clonotype: It is unclear where the CDR3 begins or ends on the DNA, so no DNA is shown, and the CDR3 is as TCRdb lists it. V usage is TRBV6-7 and J usage is TRBJ2-1; whether TRBD2, the table's D call, matches the DNA was not checked. TRBV6-7 counts as an open reading frame of uncertain function. 15 amino acids form the CDR3, both terminal residues included. The CDR3 reads CVSSYSCPTYNEQFF.

This clonotype was observed a few times. The rearrangement links TRBV10-3 to TRBJ2-1; 9 nucleotides match TRBD2. The length of the CDR3 is 16 residues. Looked up from germline, CDR1 is ENHRY and CDR2 is SYGVKD. J lost 3 bases, V lost 2 bases, and 5 bases had no gene match. CDR3 sequence: CAISEGASGNYNEQFF. CDR3 nucleotide sequence: TGTGCCATCAGTGAGGGGGCTAGCGGGAACTACAATGAGCAGTTCTTC.

This chain uses TRBV19 with TRBJ1-2; 12 positions match TRBD1. This CDR3 has 11 residues. Germline CDR1 is LNHDA and CDR2 is SQIVND (reference sequence). V shed 9 bases, J shed 8 bases, and the junction held 1 base outside the gene matches. CDR3 nucleotides: TGTGCCAGCGGGACAGGGGGCGGCTACACCTTC. This codes for CASGTGGGYTF.